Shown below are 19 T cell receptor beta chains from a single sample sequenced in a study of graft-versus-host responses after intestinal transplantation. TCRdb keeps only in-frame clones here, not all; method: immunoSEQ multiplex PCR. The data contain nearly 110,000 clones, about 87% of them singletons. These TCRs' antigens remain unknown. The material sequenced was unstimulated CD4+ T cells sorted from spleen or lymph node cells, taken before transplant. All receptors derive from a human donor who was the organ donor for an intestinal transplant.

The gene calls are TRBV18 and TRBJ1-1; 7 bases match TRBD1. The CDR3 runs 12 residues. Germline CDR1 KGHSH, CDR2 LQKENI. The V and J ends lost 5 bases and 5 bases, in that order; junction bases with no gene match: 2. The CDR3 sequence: CASSSTGTEAFF. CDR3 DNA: TGTGCCAGCTCATCGACAGGGACTGAAGCTTTCTTT.

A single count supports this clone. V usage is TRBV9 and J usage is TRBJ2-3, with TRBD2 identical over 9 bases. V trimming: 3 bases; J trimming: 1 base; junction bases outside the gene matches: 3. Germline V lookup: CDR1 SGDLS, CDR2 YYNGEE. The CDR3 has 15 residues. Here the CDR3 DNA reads TGTGCCAGCAGCGCAGCGGGGGGCCGCACAGATACGCAGTATTTT. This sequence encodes CASSAAGGRTDTQYF.

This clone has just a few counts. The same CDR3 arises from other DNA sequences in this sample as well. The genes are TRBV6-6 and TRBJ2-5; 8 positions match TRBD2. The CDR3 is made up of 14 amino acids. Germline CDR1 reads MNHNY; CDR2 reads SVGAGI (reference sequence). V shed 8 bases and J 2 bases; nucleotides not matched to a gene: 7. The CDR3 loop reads CASSPTSAQETQYF. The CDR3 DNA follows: TGTGCCAGCTCTCCGACTAGCGCACAAGAGACCCAGTACTTC.

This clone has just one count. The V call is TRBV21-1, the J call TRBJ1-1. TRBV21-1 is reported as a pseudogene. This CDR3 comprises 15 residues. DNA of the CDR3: TGTGCCAGCAGCATTTGGCCAGGGAGAGGCACTGAAGCTTTCTTT. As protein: CASSIWPGRGTEAFF.

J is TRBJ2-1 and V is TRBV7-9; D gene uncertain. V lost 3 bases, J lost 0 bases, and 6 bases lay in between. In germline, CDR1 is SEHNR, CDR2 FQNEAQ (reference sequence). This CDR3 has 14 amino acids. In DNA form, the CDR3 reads TGTGCCAGCAGCTTTACGAGCTCCTACAATGAGCAGTTCTTC. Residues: CASSFTSSYNEQFF.

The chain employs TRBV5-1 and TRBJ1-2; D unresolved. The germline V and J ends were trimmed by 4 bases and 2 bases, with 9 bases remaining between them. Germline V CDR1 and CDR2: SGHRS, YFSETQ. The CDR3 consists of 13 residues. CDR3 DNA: TGCGCCAGCAGCCCTCGAGGGAACTATGGCTACACCTTC. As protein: CASSPRGNYGYTF. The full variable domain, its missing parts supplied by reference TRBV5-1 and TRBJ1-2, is KAGVTQTPRYLIKTRGQQVTLSCSPISGHRSVSWYQQTPGQGLQFLFEYFSETQRNKGNFPGRFSGRQFSNSRSEMNVSTLELGDSALYLCASSPRGNYGYTFGSGTRLTVV.

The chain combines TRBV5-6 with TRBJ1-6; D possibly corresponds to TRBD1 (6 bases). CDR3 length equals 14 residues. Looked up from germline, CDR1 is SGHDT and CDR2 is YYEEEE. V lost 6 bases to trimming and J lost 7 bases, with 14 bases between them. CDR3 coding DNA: TGTGCCAGCACCCATACAGGGCTAAATTCACCCCTCCACTTT. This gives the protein CASTHTGLNSPLHF.

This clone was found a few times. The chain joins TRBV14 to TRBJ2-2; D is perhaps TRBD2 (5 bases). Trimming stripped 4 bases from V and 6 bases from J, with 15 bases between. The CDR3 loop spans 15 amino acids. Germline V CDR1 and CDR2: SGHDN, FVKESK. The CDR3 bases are TGTGCCAGCAGCCGGCAGGCTAGCCTAGCCGGGGAGCTGTTTTTT. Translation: CASSRQASLAGELFF.

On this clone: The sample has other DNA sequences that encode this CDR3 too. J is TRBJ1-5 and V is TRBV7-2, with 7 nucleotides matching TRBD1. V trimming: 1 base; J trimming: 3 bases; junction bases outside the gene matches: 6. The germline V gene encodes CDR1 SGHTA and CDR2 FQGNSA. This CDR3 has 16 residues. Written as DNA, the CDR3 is TGTGCCAGCAGCTTAGTGGGAGGGGGCACCAATCAGCCCCAGCATTTT. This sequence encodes CASSLVGGGTNQPQHF.

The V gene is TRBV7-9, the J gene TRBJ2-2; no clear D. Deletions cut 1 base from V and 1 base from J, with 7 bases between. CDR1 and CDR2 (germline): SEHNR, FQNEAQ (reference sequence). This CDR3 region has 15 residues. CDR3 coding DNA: TGTGCCAGCAGCTTAGGCACGGGGAACACCGGGGAGCTGTTTTTT. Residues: CASSLGTGNTGELFF.

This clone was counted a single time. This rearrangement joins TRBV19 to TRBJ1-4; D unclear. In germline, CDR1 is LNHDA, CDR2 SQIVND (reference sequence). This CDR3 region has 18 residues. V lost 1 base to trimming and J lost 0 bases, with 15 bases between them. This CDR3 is CASSIVRRILTTNEKLFF. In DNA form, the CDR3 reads TGTGCCAGTAGTATAGTACGCAGGATCCTCACAACTAATGAAAAACTGTTTTTT.

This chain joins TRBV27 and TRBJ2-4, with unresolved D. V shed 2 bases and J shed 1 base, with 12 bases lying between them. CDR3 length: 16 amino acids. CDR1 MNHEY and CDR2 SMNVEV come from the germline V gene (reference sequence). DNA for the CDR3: TGTGCCAGCAGTTTACGGGCCTCGGGTGCCAAAAACATTCAGTACTTC. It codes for CASSLRASGAKNIQYF.

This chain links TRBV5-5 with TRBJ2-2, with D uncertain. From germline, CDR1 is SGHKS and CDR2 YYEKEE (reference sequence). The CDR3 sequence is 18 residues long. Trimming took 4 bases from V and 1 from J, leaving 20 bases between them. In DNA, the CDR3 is TGTGCCAGCAGCCTTTCCACCCGCACAAGGAGGAACACCGGGGAGCTGTTTTTT. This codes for CASSLSTRTRRNTGELFF.

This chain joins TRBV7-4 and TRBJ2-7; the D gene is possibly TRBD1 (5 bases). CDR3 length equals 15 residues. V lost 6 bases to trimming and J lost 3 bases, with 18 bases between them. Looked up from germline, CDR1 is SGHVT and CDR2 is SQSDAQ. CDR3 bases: TGTGCCAGCAGTTATACAGGTCCCGCGCGCTACGAGCAGTACTTC. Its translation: CASSYTGPARYEQYF.

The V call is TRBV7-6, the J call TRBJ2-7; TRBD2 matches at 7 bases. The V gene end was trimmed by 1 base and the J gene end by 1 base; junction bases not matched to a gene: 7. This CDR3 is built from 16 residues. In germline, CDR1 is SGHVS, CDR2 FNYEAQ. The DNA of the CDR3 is TGTGCCAGCAGCTTAGACGGACTAGTGAATTCCTACGAGCAGTACTTC. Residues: CASSLDGLVNSYEQYF. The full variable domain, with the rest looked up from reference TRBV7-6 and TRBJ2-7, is GAGVSQSPRYKVTKRGQDVALRCDPISGHVSLYWYRQALGQGPEFLTYFNYEAQQDKSGLPNDRFSAERPEGSISTLTIQRTEQRDSAMYRCASSLDGLVNSYEQYFGPGTRLTVT.

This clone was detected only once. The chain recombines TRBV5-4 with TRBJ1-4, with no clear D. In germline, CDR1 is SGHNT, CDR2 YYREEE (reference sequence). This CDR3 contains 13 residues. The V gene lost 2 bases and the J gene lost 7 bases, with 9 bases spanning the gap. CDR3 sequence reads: CASSFSWGEKLFF. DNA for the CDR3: TGTGCCAGCAGCTTTAGCTGGGGTGAAAAACTGTTTTTT.

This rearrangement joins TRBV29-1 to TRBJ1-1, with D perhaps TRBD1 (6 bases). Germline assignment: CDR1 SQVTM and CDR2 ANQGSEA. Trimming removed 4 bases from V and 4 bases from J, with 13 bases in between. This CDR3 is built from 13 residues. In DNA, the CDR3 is TGCAGCGTTGCAGGGGCCACCGGCACTGAAGCTTTCTTT. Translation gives CSVAGATGTEAFF.

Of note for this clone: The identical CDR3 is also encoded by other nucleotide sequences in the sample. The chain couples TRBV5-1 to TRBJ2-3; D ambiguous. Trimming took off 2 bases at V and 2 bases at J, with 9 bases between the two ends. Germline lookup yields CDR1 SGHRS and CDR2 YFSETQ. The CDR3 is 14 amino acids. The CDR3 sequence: CASSLGQSTDTQYF. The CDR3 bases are TGCGCCAGCAGCTTAGGGCAGTCCACAGATACGCAGTATTTT.

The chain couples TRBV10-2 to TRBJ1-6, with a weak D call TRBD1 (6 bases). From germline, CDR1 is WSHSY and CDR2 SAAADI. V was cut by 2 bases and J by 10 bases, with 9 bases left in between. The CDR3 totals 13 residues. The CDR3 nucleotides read TGCGCCAGCAGTGAGCAGGGGAACTCACCCCTCCACTTT. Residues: CASSEQGNSPLHF.